Below are 17 T cell receptor beta chains sequenced from a single sample in a study of long-term antiretroviral therapy in people with HIV. Survey level was the resolution at which the v3.0 immunoSEQ assay ran. TCRdb's table, derived via immunoSEQ multiplex PCR, lists solely in-frame clones and lacks some. The sample lists roughly 36,000 clones; 83% were seen once. The specimen was unsorted PBMCs, collected 0.4 years before starting antiretroviral therapy. The receptor source for this set is a young man with HIV.

V usage is TRBV7-2 and J usage is TRBJ2-1; 10 bases line up with TRBD2. V was pared by 5 bases and J by 9 bases, with 1 base of the junction left unmatched. This CDR3 is built from 12 residues. Per germline, CDR1 SGHTA and CDR2 FQGNSA. The CDR3 reads CASSRLAGEQFF. The CDR3 DNA follows: TGTGCCAGCAGCCGACTAGCGGGTGAGCAGTTCTTC.

The V call is TRBV27, the J call TRBJ2-3; perhaps TRBD2 as D (6 bases). V lost 5 bases and J 4 bases, leaving 10 bases between the germline ends. Germline V gene data show CDR1 as MNHEY and CDR2 as SMNVEV (reference sequence). The CDR3 runs 13 residues. CDR3 region: CASSVTRADTQYF. The CDR3 nucleotides are TGTGCCAGCAGTGTGACTAGGGCAGATACGCAGTATTTT.

The chain links TRBV28 to TRBJ2-7; possible D gene TRBD1, 6 bases. Germline V gives CDR1 MDHEN, CDR2 SYDVKM. There are 15 residues in the CDR3. V was clipped by 5 bases and J by 3 bases, with 17 bases between them. The CDR3 loop is CASSPRDIVFYEQYF. CDR3 nucleotides: TGTGCCAGCAGTCCTAGGGACATCGTATTCTACGAGCAGTACTTC.

Only one count was recorded for this clone. V usage is TRBV5-6 and J usage is TRBJ1-1; D ambiguous. Trimming removed 1 base at V and 4 bases at J, with 5 bases between. The CDR3 extends over 12 amino acids. The germline CDR1 and CDR2 sequences are SGHDT and YYEEEE. CDR3 bases: TGTGCCAGCAGCTTGCCCAGCACTGAAGCTTTCTTT. This gives the protein CASSLPSTEAFF. Filled out from reference TRBV5-6 and TRBJ1-1, the complete variable domain reads DAGVTQSPTHLIKTRGQQVTLRCSPKSGHDTVSWYQQALGQGPQFIFQYYEEEERQRGNFPDRFSGHQFPNYSSELNVNALLLGDSALYLCASSLPSTEAFFGQGTRLTVV.

V gene TRBV5-4 combines with J gene TRBJ2-3; D is unresolved. V gave up 2 bases and J gave up 6 bases, with 19 bases separating them. CDR1 is SGHNT, CDR2 YYREEE, per germline (reference sequence). CDR3 length: 16 amino acids. The CDR3: CASSLTAWAVGDTQYF. CDR3 in DNA: TGTGCCAGCAGCTTAACAGCGTGGGCCGTAGGGGATACGCAGTATTTT.

The J gene is TRBJ2-7, the V gene TRBV4-1; 9 positions match TRBD2. Germline lookup yields CDR1 MGHRA and CDR2 YSYEKL. The CDR3 extends over 15 amino acids. Trimming took 0 bases from V and 2 from J; bases not matched to a gene: 2. CDR3 sequence: CASSQEGGRAYEQYF. In DNA, the CDR3 is TGCGCCAGCAGCCAAGAGGGCGGGAGGGCCTACGAGCAGTACTTC.

The chain recombines TRBV11-2 with TRBJ2-5, with D tentatively TRBD2 (5 bases). This CDR3 comprises 13 residues. The V and J ends lost 1 base and 7 bases respectively, with 10 bases between them. The germline gives CDR1 SGHAT, CDR2 FQNNGV. CDR3 coding DNA: TGTGCCAGCAGCTTAGCGGGGTCCTGGACCCAGTACTTC. It specifies CASSLAGSWTQYF.

V is TRBV15 and J is TRBJ2-4; TRBD1 aligns across 10 bases. Germline V gene lookup returns CDR1 LNHNV and CDR2 YYDKDF (reference sequence). The ends lost 5 bases at V and 8 bases at J; junction bases unmatched: 9. This CDR3 has 15 amino acids. The CDR3, as DNA: TGTGCCACCAGCCCCCGACAGGGGGCCTTGGACATTCAGTACTTC. Its protein product is CATSPRQGALDIQYF.

V usage is TRBV25-1 and J usage is TRBJ1-2; no definite D call. The germline V gene encodes CDR1 MGHDK and CDR2 SYGVNS. This CDR3 comprises 15 residues. Trimming stripped 1 base from V and 2 bases from J, with 11 bases between. CDR3 DNA sequence: TGTGCCAGCAGTGAATTGGGCAGAGAAAACTATGGCTACACCTTC. It translates to CASSELGRENYGYTF.

The chain links TRBV4-3 to TRBJ2-4; D remains unclear. The V end lost 3 bases, the J end lost 6 bases, and 3 bases lay between the germline ends. The CDR3 contains 11 residues. Germline V gene lookup returns CDR1 LGHNA and CDR2 YSLEER. CDR3 nucleotides: TGCGCCAGCAGCCATAGAAACATTCAGTACTTC. Translating it yields CASSHRNIQYF.

The chain couples TRBV2 to TRBJ2-3; no reliable D call. The CDR3 length is 12 residues. CDR1 and CDR2 (germline): SNHLY, FYNNEI. V gave up 2 bases and J gave up 4 bases, with 4 bases separating them. The CDR3 sequence: CASSERSDTQYF. The CDR3 DNA reads as TGTGCCAGCAGTGAAAGGTCAGATACGCAGTATTTT.

The CDR3, as DNA: TGTGCCACCAGCAGAGGGGGACTAGCGGGCACAGATACGCAGTATTTT. Encoded protein: CATSRGGLAGTDTQYF. The genes are TRBV15 and TRBJ2-3; TRBD2 matches at 11 bases. Germline CDR1 reads LNHNV; CDR2 reads YYDKDF (reference sequence). The CDR3 has 16 residues. V lost 1 base, J lost 1 base, and 1 base stayed unmatched.

The gene calls are TRBV28 and TRBJ2-1, with 12 bases aligning to TRBD1. The CDR3 length is 17 residues. V lost 2 bases to trimming and J lost 6 bases; unmatched junction nucleotides: 8. Germline values: CDR1 MDHEN, CDR2 SYDVKM. The CDR3 loop reads CASSLRDRGPLGNEQFF. In nucleotides, the CDR3 is TGTGCCAGCAGTTTAAGGGACAGGGGGCCCCTGGGCAATGAGCAGTTCTTC.

The V and J genes are TRBV9 and TRBJ2-1, with D perhaps given as TRBD1 or TRBD2 (5 bases each). Germline-derived CDR1 and CDR2 are SGDLS and YYNGEE. V was trimmed by 0 bases and J by 8 bases, leaving 15 bases between them. CDR3 length equals 15 residues. CDR3 sequence (DNA): TGTGCCAGCAGCGTAGCTGGAATATGGGACGATGAGCAGTTCTTC. Its translation is CASSVAGIWDDEQFF.

The rearrangement uses TRBV4-3 and TRBJ2-2; 9 bases map to TRBD2. In germline, CDR1 is LGHNA, CDR2 YSLEER. V dropped 4 bases and J dropped 6; count of bases not matched to a gene: 15. This CDR3 has 18 amino acids. The CDR3 DNA reads TGCGCCAGCAGCCCGTATAGGGGAGCGGGGGGATCGGCCGGGGAGCTGTTTTTT. This gives the protein CASSPYRGAGGSAGELFF.

V gene TRBV6-6 combines with J gene TRBJ1-2; maybe TRBD1 (6 bases). Germline V lookup: CDR1 MNHNY, CDR2 SVGAGI (reference sequence). The V end was cut by 2 bases, the J end by 5 bases, with 12 bases between. The CDR3 is 14 residues long. The CDR3 sequence is CASSYGGTSYGYTF. In DNA form, the CDR3 reads TGTGCCAGCAGTTACGGGGGCACAAGTTATGGCTACACCTTC.

On this clone itself: The sample contains more than one DNA sequence encoding this CDR3. The CDR3 reads CASSLTTGSQGYTF. The CDR3 nucleotides read TGCGCCAGCAGCTTAACGACAGGGAGTCAAGGCTACACCTTC. This chain joins TRBV5-1 and TRBJ1-2, with TRBD1 matching 7 bases. This CDR3 is built from 14 residues. V trimming: 2 bases; J trimming: 8 bases; junction bases outside the gene matches: 9. Germline lookup yields CDR1 SGHRS and CDR2 YFSETQ.